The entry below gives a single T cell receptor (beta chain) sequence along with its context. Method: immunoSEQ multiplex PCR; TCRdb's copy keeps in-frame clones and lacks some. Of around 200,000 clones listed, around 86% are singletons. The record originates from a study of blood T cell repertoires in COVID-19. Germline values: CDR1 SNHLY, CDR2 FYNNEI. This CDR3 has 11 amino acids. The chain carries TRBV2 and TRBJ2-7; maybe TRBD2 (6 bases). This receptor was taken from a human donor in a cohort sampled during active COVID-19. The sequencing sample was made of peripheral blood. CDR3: CGGGGTYEQYF. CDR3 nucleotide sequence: TGTGGGGGAGGAGGAACCTACGAGCAGTACTTC.